The rows below give T cell receptor beta chains drawn from one sample of a study of T cells in Graves' hyperthyroidism and ophthalmopathy. TCRdb re-derived calls from the multiplex PCR reads in MiXCR, one entry per CDR3 protein. Among about 250,000 distinct CDR3 sequences listed, roughly 22% were seen once. The sequencing input was blood. All receptors derive from a man aged 25 to 45 with Graves' ophthalmopathy. Both conserved end residues are part of each CDR3. The D gene is left open where the match is weak. Where a row states a size, it is once, few, many or the class of an expanded clone; other rows omit it.

>NA|TRBV6-2/TRBV6-3|NA
CASNPWGRADNQPQHF
>many|TRBV7-3|NA
CASSPGPGHDNEQFF
>NA|TRBV20-1|TRBD1
CSASPSGGVQPQHF
>many|TRBV2|NA
CASRDGEGVGNQPQHF
>NA|TRBV19|NA
CASSIAATSYEQYF
>NA|TRBV19|NA
CASRESGRLNTEAFF
>NA|TRBV11-3|TRBD2
CASSPGTSGRNDQFF
>NA|TRBV15|TRBD2
CATSREYSGRETQYF
>NA|TRBV6-2/TRBV6-3|NA
CASRPFVTGELFF
>NA|TRBV28|NA
CASSRQRPYEQYF
>NA|TRBV7-8|TRBD1
CASSFTGAGNTIYF
>NA|TRBV19|NA
CASTLGKGLGDTEAFF
>many|TRBV12-3/TRBV12-4|TRBD2
CASSPGRGTYNEQFF
>medium-sized|TRBV11-2|NA
CASSEPPVRYGYTF
>few|TRBV4-1|NA
CASSLARGIQYF
>NA|TRBV11-3|NA
CASSGGSYLGTDTQYF
>many|TRBV30|TRBD2
CAWSLAGGIDEQFF
>NA|TRBV2|NA
CASSEREFGEQFF
>NA|TRBV20-1|NA
CSASPGQNTEAFF
>once|TRBV4-1|NA
CASSQDRGSSATNEKLSF
>NA|TRBV7-8|NA
CASSLVRVTDTQYF
>few|TRBV10-3|TRBD1
CAISERETGASYEQYF
>few|TRBV30|TRBD1
CAWSVEAGRTGKTYF
>many|TRBV5-5|NA
CASSPLTAQTSNYGYTF
>few|TRBV29-1|TRBD1
CSVGQGTTEAFF
>few|TRBV3-1|NA
CASSRLTGESSYEQYF
>NA|TRBV28|TRBD2
CASSPSGLAGVETQYF
>few|TRBV5-1|TRBD2
CASSLVQRGYNEQFF
>NA|TRBV19|NA
CASSISRWGNQPQHF
>many|TRBV11-2|NA
CASRSPPGGGNTEAFF
>NA|TRBV5-1|TRBD1
CASSSGTGIYNEQFF
>few|TRBV7-9|NA
CATTKGYYGYTF
>few|TRBV27|NA
CASSRGGTSYEQYF
>NA|TRBV19|NA
CATSPGRTTGDEQYF
>once|TRBV19|TRBD1
CASSIEGRGDLNTIYF
>NA|TRBV5-1|TRBD2
CASSLATSGRINNEQFF
>few|TRBV7-8|NA
CASSSGRLSETQYF
>many|TRBV6-5|NA
CASSYGGGGLFSNQPQHF
>NA|TRBV28|TRBD1
CASSYRDSNTDTQYF
>many|TRBV28|NA
CASYTLSTAGNEQFF
>NA|TRBV27|NA
CASSLSRATDTQYF
>many|TRBV20-1|NA
CSARSGRGRETQYF
>few|TRBV24-1|TRBD2
CATSDWASGRTDTQYF
>few|TRBV5-1|TRBD1
CASSFTGDATTDTQYF
>NA|TRBV7-8|TRBD2
CASSPRTSGRAGHEQYF
>many|TRBV3-1|TRBD1
CASSFRDRAREQYF
>few|TRBV5-1|NA
CASSLEGGNEQFF
>NA|TRBV20-1|TRBD2
CSARDKIGVAGESYNEQFF